These T cell receptor beta chains were read from a single sample in a study of patients and donors after allogeneic stem cell transplantation. Using its own MiXCR run on the RT-PCR reads, TCRdb lists one record per CDR3 protein. The data contain about 960,000 distinct CDR3 sequences, about a sixth of them singletons. Sequencing was carried out using blood, either unsorted or a sorted T cell fraction (not recorded which). The origin of the receptors is a human donor who was either an allogeneic HSCT recipient or a stem cell or donor lymphocyte infusion donor (not recorded which). It is not recorded whose cells these are; they may come from a transplant donor. CDR3s include the opening cysteine and the closing phenylalanine or tryptophan. The order of the fields is D gene, clone size, V gene, J gene, CDR3 protein, CDR3 DNA. The D gene is left open where the match is weak. Size is omitted from some rows. Given values are once, few, many or a class for expanded clones.

d_call: .; clone_size: few; v_call: TRBV30; j_call: TRBJ2-2; cdr3_aa: CALWIFTGELFF; cdr3_nt: TGTGCCTTATGGATCTTCACCGGGGAGCTGTTTTTT
d_call: .; clone_size: .; v_call: TRBV5-6; j_call: TRBJ1-1; cdr3_aa: CASSPRGGTETFF; cdr3_nt: TGTGCCAGCAGCCCGAGGGGTGGTACTGAAACTTTCTTT
d_call: TRBD2; clone_size: many; v_call: TRBV29-1; j_call: TRBJ2-5; cdr3_aa: CSVASGSQETQYF; cdr3_nt: TGCAGCGTTGCTAGCGGGAGCCAAGAGACCCAGTACTTC
d_call: .; clone_size: .; v_call: TRBV2; j_call: TRBJ2-7; cdr3_aa: CASKQGIYEQYF; cdr3_nt: TGTGCCAGCAAACAGGGCATCTACGAGCAGTACTTC
d_call: .; clone_size: .; v_call: TRBV15; j_call: TRBJ1-5; cdr3_aa: CATSRDVAGYQPQHF; cdr3_nt: TGTGCCACCAGCAGAGATGTCGCGGGGTATCAGCCCCAGCATTTT
d_call: .; clone_size: few; v_call: TRBV2; j_call: TRBJ1-5; cdr3_aa: CASRAAGRGSNQPQHF; cdr3_nt: TGTGCCAGCAGAGCAGCCGGCCGGGGGAGCAATCAGCCCCAGCATTTT
d_call: .; clone_size: many; v_call: TRBV7-8; j_call: TRBJ2-1; cdr3_aa: CASSLIIEQFF; cdr3_nt: TGTGCCAGCAGCTTAATCATTGAGCAGTTCTTC
d_call: .; clone_size: .; v_call: TRBV20-1; j_call: TRBJ1-5; cdr3_aa: CSGRRVNNQPQHF; cdr3_nt: TGCAGTGGACGCAGGGTGAACAATCAGCCCCAGCATTTT
d_call: TRBD2; clone_size: .; v_call: TRBV13; j_call: TRBJ2-3; cdr3_aa: CASSPYADGRTDTQYF; cdr3_nt: TGTGCCAGCAGCCCCTATGCGGACGGGAGGACAGATACGCAGTATTTT
d_call: TRBD2; clone_size: few; v_call: TRBV20-1; j_call: TRBJ2-7; cdr3_aa: CSASGLAGKSYEQYF; cdr3_nt: TGCAGTGCTTCTGGACTAGCGGGGAAATCCTACGAGCAGTACTTC
d_call: .; clone_size: few; v_call: TRBV9; j_call: TRBJ1-1; cdr3_aa: CASSVGFGLNTEAFF; cdr3_nt: TGTGCCAGCAGCGTAGGGTTCGGATTGAACACTGAAGCTTTCTTT
d_call: .; clone_size: many; v_call: TRBV19; j_call: TRBJ1-1; cdr3_aa: CASRGGHSRTNTEAFF; cdr3_nt: TGTGCCAGTAGAGGGGGACACAGCAGGACGAACACTGAAGCTTTCTTT
d_call: .; clone_size: few; v_call: TRBV29-1; j_call: TRBJ2-1; cdr3_aa: CSVGVREQFF; cdr3_nt: TGCAGCGTTGGGGTGAGGGAGCAGTTCTTC
d_call: .; clone_size: .; v_call: TRBV10-3; j_call: TRBJ2-7; cdr3_aa: CAIKGDTRGEQYF; cdr3_nt: TGTGCCATCAAAGGCGACACGCGGGGCGAGCAGTACTTC
d_call: .; clone_size: .; v_call: TRBV7-8; j_call: TRBJ1-1; cdr3_aa: CASILSGGMNTEAFF; cdr3_nt: TGTGCCAGCATCCTTTCCGGTGGTATGAACACTGAAGCTTTCTTT
d_call: TRBD1; clone_size: .; v_call: TRBV24-1; j_call: TRBJ1-2; cdr3_aa: CATSDFGQEYGYTF; cdr3_nt: TGTGCCACCAGTGATTTTGGACAGGAGTATGGCTACACCTTC
d_call: .; clone_size: few; v_call: TRBV5-1; j_call: TRBJ1-2; cdr3_aa: CASREGSYGYTF; cdr3_nt: TGCGCCAGCAGGGAGGGTTCCTATGGCTACACCTTC
d_call: .; clone_size: few; v_call: TRBV10-3; j_call: TRBJ1-1; cdr3_aa: CATHGMNTEAFF; cdr3_nt: TGTGCCACCCACGGCATGAACACTGAAGCTTTCTTT
d_call: TRBD1; clone_size: few; v_call: TRBV4-3; j_call: TRBJ2-7; cdr3_aa: CASSQSWTGSYEQYF; cdr3_nt: TGCGCCAGCAGCCAGTCCTGGACAGGGTCCTACGAGCAGTACTTC
d_call: .; clone_size: .; v_call: TRBV12-3/TRBV12-4; j_call: TRBJ2-6; cdr3_aa: CATRGGTPLSGANVLTF; cdr3_nt: TGTGCCACCCGAGGTGGGACTCCCCTCTCTGGGGCCAACGTCCTGACTTTC
d_call: TRBD1; clone_size: few; v_call: TRBV20-1; j_call: TRBJ1-1; cdr3_aa: CSALPDRRTMNTEAFF; cdr3_nt: TGCAGTGCTTTACCGGACAGGAGGACGATGAACACTGAAGCTTTCTTT
d_call: TRBD1; clone_size: .; v_call: TRBV10-3; j_call: TRBJ1-3; cdr3_aa: CAISELRQGGSGNTIYF; cdr3_nt: TGTGCCATCAGTGAGTTGCGACAGGGAGGCTCTGGAAACACCATATATTTT
d_call: TRBD1; clone_size: few; v_call: TRBV10-3; j_call: TRBJ1-5; cdr3_aa: CAISQDRNQPQHF; cdr3_nt: TGTGCCATCAGTCAGGACAGGAATCAGCCCCAGCATTTT
d_call: TRBD2; clone_size: .; v_call: TRBV7-6; j_call: TRBJ2-1; cdr3_aa: CASSDGTSGSSRDEQFF; cdr3_nt: TGTGCCAGCAGCGACGGGACTAGCGGGAGCAGTAGAGATGAGCAGTTCTTC
d_call: TRBD1; clone_size: .; v_call: TRBV5-5; j_call: TRBJ1-2; cdr3_aa: CASSLRQGDHTF; cdr3_nt: TGTGCCAGCAGCTTGAGACAGGGGGATCACACCTTC
d_call: .; clone_size: few; v_call: TRBV3-1; j_call: TRBJ2-3; cdr3_aa: CASSLKGWSSSTDTQYF; cdr3_nt: TGTGCCAGCAGCCTCAAGGGCTGGAGCTCTAGCACAGATACGCAGTATTTT
d_call: TRBD2; clone_size: many; v_call: TRBV7-9; j_call: TRBJ2-3; cdr3_aa: CASSSRTSGRTDTQYF; cdr3_nt: TGCGCCAGCAGCTCCAGGACTAGCGGGAGAACAGATACGCAGTATTTT
d_call: .; clone_size: few; v_call: TRBV20-1; j_call: TRBJ1-1; cdr3_aa: CSARGFVRGPAEAFF; cdr3_nt: TGCAGTGCTAGAGGTTTCGTTCGGGGCCCGGCTGAAGCTTTCTTT
d_call: .; clone_size: .; v_call: TRBV10-3; j_call: TRBJ2-3; cdr3_aa: CAISELDPGTTDTQYF; cdr3_nt: TGTGCCATCAGTGAACTAGATCCGGGGACAACAGATACGCAGTATTTT
d_call: .; clone_size: .; v_call: TRBV6-6; j_call: TRBJ1-4; cdr3_aa: CASWNNEKLFF; cdr3_nt: TGTGCCAGCTGGAATAATGAAAAACTGTTTTTT
d_call: .; clone_size: few; v_call: TRBV9; j_call: TRBJ1-3; cdr3_aa: CASSVDPQGRNTIYF; cdr3_nt: TGTGCCAGCAGCGTAGACCCCCAGGGCCGAAACACCATATATTTT
d_call: TRBD2; clone_size: .; v_call: TRBV6-1; j_call: TRBJ2-1; cdr3_aa: CASSETSGRDNEQFF; cdr3_nt: TGTGCCAGCAGTGAGACTAGCGGGAGGGACAATGAGCAGTTCTTC
d_call: .; clone_size: .; v_call: TRBV20-1; j_call: TRBJ1-5; cdr3_aa: CSANTGTSNQPQHF; cdr3_nt: TGCAGTGCCAACACCGGGACGTCCAATCAGCCCCAGCATTTT
d_call: .; clone_size: many; v_call: TRBV28; j_call: TRBJ2-1; cdr3_aa: CASSLEAVGSYNEQFF; cdr3_nt: TGTGCCAGCAGTTTAGAGGCCGTGGGCTCCTACAATGAGCAGTTCTTC
d_call: TRBD2; clone_size: .; v_call: TRBV20-1; j_call: TRBJ2-3; cdr3_aa: CSARRLLTSGYTDTQYF; cdr3_nt: TGCAGTGCTAGACGTCTCCTGACTAGCGGATACACAGATACGCAGTATTTT
d_call: TRBD2; clone_size: .; v_call: TRBV9; j_call: TRBJ2-1; cdr3_aa: CASSEVFGGGIADEQFF; cdr3_nt: TGTGCCAGCAGCGAAGTCTTCGGCGGGGGGATTGCTGACGAGCAGTTCTTC
d_call: TRBD1; clone_size: few; v_call: TRBV19; j_call: TRBJ1-6; cdr3_aa: CASQQGIYNSPLHF; cdr3_nt: TGTGCCAGTCAACAGGGGATCTATAATTCACCCCTCCACTTT
d_call: .; clone_size: .; v_call: TRBV7-2; j_call: TRBJ2-2; cdr3_aa: CASSFTSPPGELFF; cdr3_nt: TGTGCCAGCAGCTTTACGTCCCCACCCGGGGAGCTGTTTTTT
d_call: .; clone_size: .; v_call: TRBV29-1; j_call: TRBJ2-1; cdr3_aa: CSFSDSNYNEQFF; cdr3_nt: TGCAGCTTCTCAGACAGTAACTACAATGAGCAGTTCTTC
d_call: .; clone_size: .; v_call: TRBV5-1; j_call: TRBJ1-2; cdr3_aa: CASKDQWVAGDQGYTF; cdr3_nt: TGCGCCAGCAAAGATCAGTGGGTAGCTGGGGACCAGGGCTACACCTTC
d_call: .; clone_size: many; v_call: TRBV28; j_call: TRBJ2-1; cdr3_aa: CASSLGGGNYNEQFF; cdr3_nt: TGTGCCAGCAGTTTAGGGGGCGGGAACTACAATGAGCAGTTCTTC
d_call: .; clone_size: .; v_call: TRBV6-1; j_call: TRBJ2-3; cdr3_aa: CASSEAGTTITDTQYF; cdr3_nt: TGTGCCAGCAGTGAAGCAGGGACAACCATCACCGATACGCAGTATTTT
d_call: TRBD2; clone_size: once; v_call: TRBV27; j_call: TRBJ2-5; cdr3_aa: CASSPQGAGGETQYF; cdr3_nt: TGTGCCAGCAGCCCCCAAGGGGCGGGAGGGGAGACCCAGTACTTC
d_call: .; clone_size: many; v_call: TRBV12-3/TRBV12-4; j_call: TRBJ1-5; cdr3_aa: CASSNRVRGNQPQHF; cdr3_nt: TGTGCCAGCTCTAACAGGGTAAGGGGCAATCAGCCCCAGCATTTT
d_call: .; clone_size: few; v_call: TRBV6-1; j_call: TRBJ1-5; cdr3_aa: CASSPPGGGNQPQHF; cdr3_nt: TGTGCCAGCAGTCCCCCGGGGGGAGGCAATCAGCCCCAGCATTTT
d_call: .; clone_size: .; v_call: TRBV6-1; j_call: TRBJ1-1; cdr3_aa: CASRPGVVSTEAFF; cdr3_nt: TGTGCCAGCAGACCAGGGGTCGTGAGCACTGAAGCTTTCTTT
d_call: TRBD1; clone_size: many; v_call: TRBV12-3/TRBV12-4; j_call: TRBJ1-5; cdr3_aa: CASSLAQGANQPQHF; cdr3_nt: TGTGCCAGCAGTTTAGCACAGGGGGCCAATCAGCCCCAGCATTTT
d_call: .; clone_size: .; v_call: TRBV6-2/TRBV6-3; j_call: TRBJ1-2; cdr3_aa: CASSYFRGYTF; cdr3_nt: TGTGCCAGCAGTTACTTCCGAGGCTACACCTTC
d_call: .; clone_size: .; v_call: TRBV7-9; j_call: TRBJ1-1; cdr3_aa: CASSTPTEAFF; cdr3_nt: TGTGCCAGCAGCACACCTACTGAAGCTTTCTTT
d_call: .; clone_size: .; v_call: TRBV12-3/TRBV12-4; j_call: TRBJ2-1; cdr3_aa: CASSFFGEQFF; cdr3_nt: TGTGCCAGCAGTTTTTTCGGGGAGCAGTTCTTC
d_call: .; clone_size: .; v_call: TRBV4-3; j_call: TRBJ1-2; cdr3_aa: CASSQDRTDYYGYTF; cdr3_nt: TGCGCCAGCAGCCAAGATCGAACGGATTACTATGGCTACACCTTC
d_call: .; clone_size: few; v_call: TRBV4-2; j_call: TRBJ2-7; cdr3_aa: CASSQSVLKGNYEQYF; cdr3_nt: TGTGCCAGCAGCCAAAGCGTGCTGAAAGGGAATTACGAGCAGTACTTC
d_call: .; clone_size: .; v_call: TRBV20-1; j_call: TRBJ1-1; cdr3_aa: CSANGGMNTEAFF; cdr3_nt: TGCAGTGCTAATGGAGGCATGAACACTGAAGCTTTCTTT